A selection of T cell receptor beta chains follows, all from one sample in a study of OX40 agonist ivuxolimab in advanced cancers. Assay used: immunoSEQ multiplex PCR; TCRdb lists only in-frame clones, some missing. This sample carries some 77,000 clones, about 90% of them seen once, and the ten largest clones take around 2.6%. The sequences come from CD4+ or CD8+ T cells sorted from blood, collected in a trial of the OX40 agonist ivuxolimab. These receptors all come from an adult with an advanced solid tumor such as melanoma, head and neck, liver or kidney cancer. CDR3s include the opening cysteine and the closing phenylalanine or tryptophan. A D gene is named only where the DNA matches it firmly. Some rows mark clone size as missing; the rest say once, few, many or name a class of expanded clone.

.	TRBV19	TRBJ2-5	TRBD2	TGTGCCAGTAGCTCCGGACTAGCGGGACTAGAGACCCAGTACTTC	CASSSGLAGLETQYF
.	TRBV7-9	TRBJ2-7	.	TGTGCCAGCAGCCCACAGGATTACGAGCAGTACTTC	CASSPQDYEQYF
.	TRBV6-5	TRBJ2-3	TRBD1	TGTGCCAGCAGGCCACCGGGACAGGGCACAGATACGCAGTATTTT	CASRPPGQGTDTQYF
.	TRBV5-8	TRBJ2-2	TRBD1	TGTGCCAGCAGCTTGGCCCCGGACAGGGCTACCGGGGAGCTGTTTTTT	CASSLAPDRATGELFF
.	TRBV6-1	TRBJ2-5	.	TGTGCCAGCATAGTCACGCGGGTCCAAGAGACCCAGTACTTC	CASIVTRVQETQYF
.	TRBV1	TRBJ1-1	.	TGCACCAGCAGGCAGGCCGGGACAGGGCTGTTT	CTSRQAGTGLF
once	TRBV2	TRBJ2-3	.	TGTGCCAGCAGCGGGGGGCGACACACTAGCACAGATACGCAGTATTTT	CASSGGRHTSTDTQYF
.	TRBV5-4	TRBJ2-5	TRBD1	TGTGCCAGCAGCTCGGGACAGAGCCCTGGGGAGACCCAGTACTTC	CASSSGQSPGETQYF
few	TRBV6-1	TRBJ2-7	.	TGTGCCAGCAGCGCCGGTAAGGGGGGGGTCTACGAGCAGTACTTC	CASSAGKGGVYEQYF
.	TRBV5-1	TRBJ1-1	.	TGCGCCAGCAGCCCCGGTGGAGGAAGGAACACTGAAGCTTTCTTT	CASSPGGGRNTEAFF
.	TRBV27	TRBJ1-2	.	TGTGCCAGCAGTTTATTGAGGGAGCATGGCTACACCTTC	CASSLLREHGYTF
.	TRBV7-2	TRBJ1-6	.	TGTGCCAGCAGCTTACAGGGACCTACGGGTTCACCCCTCCACTTT	CASSLQGPTGSPLHF
.	TRBV10-3	TRBJ2-2	.	TGTGCCATCAGTTACACCACCGGGGAGCTGTTTTTT	CAISYTTGELFF
once	TRBV11-1	TRBJ2-1	.	TGTGCCAGCAGCTTGAGGGGTGACCCTGTCTATGAGCAGTTCTTC	CASSLRGDPVYEQFF
.	TRBV11-3	TRBJ2-3	.	TGTGCCAGCAGATTCACAGGGACAGATACGCAGTATTTT	CASRFTGTDTQYF
once	TRBV6-1	TRBJ2-5	TRBD2	TGTGTTAGTGGGACTAGGGGTTACGAGACCCAGTACTTC	CVSGTRGYETQYF
.	TRBV6-5	TRBJ1-1	.	TGTGCCAGCAGCGCAGCTACGAACACTGAAGCTTTCTTT	CASSAATNTEAFF
.	TRBV10-1	TRBJ2-1	TRBD1	TGCGCCAGCAGCCGGGACAGAGCCGACAATGAGCAGTTCTTC	CASSRDRADNEQFF
.	TRBV9	TRBJ2-2	.	TGTGCCAGCAGCGCCCGCGGGACGACCACCGGGGAGCTGTTTTTT	CASSARGTTTGELFF
.	TRBV28	TRBJ2-5	.	TGTGCCAGCAGTTTTAGGGGCGGTGGGACCCAGTACTTC	CASSFRGGGTQYF
.	TRBV28	TRBJ2-3	.	TGTGCCAGCAGTGGATATCCTTTACAGGGTGGGGGGAGCACAGATACGCAGTATTTT	CASSGYPLQGGGSTDTQYF
.	TRBV5-1	TRBJ2-1	.	TGCGCCAGCAGCTTGGGTAGTCCCCTGGATGAGCAGTTCTTC	CASSLGSPLDEQFF
.	TRBV20-1	TRBJ2-7	.	TGCAGTGCTAGGGCGGGCGAGCAGTACTTC	CSARAGEQYF
.	TRBV29-1	TRBJ2-3	TRBD2	TGCAGCGCCAGCCTGGGGGGAGGGACAGATACGCAGTATTTT	CSASLGGGTDTQYF
.	TRBV13	TRBJ1-2	.	TGTGCCAGCAGCTTAGTACAGGGCGCGGGTGGCTACACCTTC	CASSLVQGAGGYTF
.	TRBV5-4	TRBJ2-1	TRBD2	TGTGCCAGCAGCGTAAACACCGGGACTACTTACAATGAGCAGTTCTTC	CASSVNTGTTYNEQFF
.	TRBV6-1	TRBJ1-5	.	TGTGCCAGCAGTGATGTATATGAGGGATATCAGCCCCAGCATTTT	CASSDVYEGYQPQHF
.	TRBV28	TRBJ1-5	.	TGTGCCAGCACCTGGGGCAATCAGCCCCAGCATTTT	CASTWGNQPQHF
.	TRBV7-3	TRBJ2-5	.	TGTGCCAGCAGCTTAAAGGACGTGCGTGTGGCCCAGTACTTC	CASSLKDVRVAQYF
.	TRBV6-6	TRBJ1-2	.	TGTGCCAGCAGTTACATGGGCCGCTCACCTTATGGCTACACCTTC	CASSYMGRSPYGYTF
.	TRBV12-5	TRBJ2-5	.	TGTGCTAGAGACGCCCGAAGTGGGGAGACCCAGTACTTC	CARDARSGETQYF
.	TRBV28	TRBJ1-2	.	TGTGCCAGCAGTTTACGCCGGGGGACCATTTATGGCTACACCTTC	CASSLRRGTIYGYTF
.	TRBV6-5	TRBJ2-5	.	TGTGCCAGCAGCCTATCGGTTGTAGGGACCCAGTACTTC	CASSLSVVGTQYF
.	TRBV27	TRBJ2-1	.	TGTGCCAGCAGGGGGACCAACCCCTACAATGAGCAGTTCTTC	CASRGTNPYNEQFF
once	TRBV7-8	TRBJ2-7	.	TGTGCCAGCAGCTTGAGTGGGGGGGCCGGCTACGAGCAGTACTTC	CASSLSGGAGYEQYF
.	TRBV5-3	TRBJ2-7	TRBD2	TGTGCCAGAAGCTCTCGCGAGCGGGACCACGAGCAGTACTTC	CARSSRERDHEQYF
few	TRBV7-3	TRBJ2-3	.	TGTGCCAGCAGCTTAAATTGGAGGAACAGATCGGATACGCAGTATTTT	CASSLNWRNRSDTQYF
.	TRBV5-1	TRBJ2-2	TRBD1	TGCGCCAGCAGCTTGGGGGACAGTACCGGGGAGCTGTTTTTT	CASSLGDSTGELFF
.	TRBV5-8	TRBJ2-3	.	TGTGCCAGCAGCTTCCCATACACAGATACGCAGTATTTT	CASSFPYTDTQYF
.	TRBV11-2	TRBJ2-7	TRBD1	TGTGCCAGCAGCTTCCAGGGGGCGATGGAGCAGTACTTC	CASSFQGAMEQYF
once	TRBV9	TRBJ2-5	TRBD2	TGTGCCAGCAGTCGTAGTCCGGTGCCTAGCGGGGAAGAGACCCAGTACTTC	CASSRSPVPSGEETQYF
.	TRBV5-4	TRBJ2-5	TRBD2	TGTGCCAGCAGCTTGAAAGCTAGCGGGGCGGAGACCCAGTACTTC	CASSLKASGAETQYF
few	TRBV6-5	TRBJ1-1	.	TGTGCCAGCAGTGTAGGGGGTGAAGCTTTCTTT	CASSVGGEAFF
few	TRBV19	TRBJ2-7	.	TGTGCCAGTAGTATGATGGGAGCCGAGCAGTACTTC	CASSMMGAEQYF
.	TRBV6-4	TRBJ1-6	.	TGTGCCAGCAGTGCGACAGGCAATTCACCCCTCCACTTT	CASSATGNSPLHF
.	TRBV19	TRBJ1-2	TRBD1	TGTGCCAGTAGTTGGCCGAGGACAGGGGGCAACTATGGCTACACCTTC	CASSWPRTGGNYGYTF
once	TRBV29-1	TRBJ1-5	.	TGCAGCGTTGAGGGTGGGGGGGACCAGCCCCAGCATTTT	CSVEGGGDQPQHF
once	TRBV7-9	TRBJ1-6	.	TGTGCCAGCAGCTCCAGTGGGGGCCAGAATGCATCACCCCTCCACTTT	CASSSSGGQNASPLHF
.	TRBV2	TRBJ1-1	.	TGTGCCGGAGGGTACCGGGAAGGCACTGAAGCTTTCTTT	CAGGYREGTEAFF
.	TRBV29-1	TRBJ2-5	.	TGCAGCGTTGAGATTACAGGGCAGACCCAGTACTTC	CSVEITGQTQYF